This TCR beta chain was identified in a study of CD8 T cells in ankylosing spondylitis. TCR beta libraries were made by quantitative 5'-RACE with molecular barcodes. TCRdb re-called the 5' RACE reads through MiXCR, storing one row per CDR3 protein. The sample includes about 330,000 distinct CDR3 sequences, roughly 8% of them seen just once. Regarding this clonotype: What it binds is not known.

General study findings and limits: Seemingly characteristic of ankylosing spondylitis blood was a TCR beta motif consisting of about 8 highly homologous variants. Those disease-linked clones were CD8+; they were also relatively rare in peripheral blood. Earlier authors reported some of these motif variants in reactive arthritis synovial fluid and blood.

This TCR derives from a male donor with ankylosing spondylitis. The sample taken for sequencing was blood, either unsorted or a sorted T cell fraction (not recorded which).

The CDR3 sequence: CSVGATSQETQYF. Here the CDR3 DNA reads TGCAGCGTTGGGGCAACATCCCAAGAGACCCAGTACTTC. The rearrangement joins TRBV29-1 to TRBJ2-5; D not certain. Germline CDR1 is SQVTM and CDR2 is ANQGSEA. The V and J ends lost 4 bases and 1 base respectively, with 10 bases between them. The CDR3 loop spans 13 amino acids. The full variable domain, rest sourced from reference TRBV29-1 and TRBJ2-5, is SAVISQKPSRDICQRGTSLTIQCQVDSQVTMMFWYRQQPGQSLTLIATANQGSEATYESGFVIDKFPISRPNLTFSTLTVSNMSPEDSSIYLCSVGATSQETQYFGPGTRLLVL.